This TCR beta chain was identified in a study of a mutant IDH1 vaccine in newly diagnosed glioma. Clones were read by immunoSEQ multiplex PCR, and TCRdb kept only the in-frame ones, dropping some. The data hold roughly 11,000 clones, with 81% observed a single time. Details on this clone: Antigen unknown.

CDR3 length equals 15 residues. Looked up from germline, CDR1 is SGDLS and CDR2 is YYNGEE. Trimming took off 3 bases at V and 3 bases at J, with 16 bases between the two ends. Sample time point: week 47, end of study. Every vaccination contained 300 ug of the mutant IDH1 20-mer peptide and was paired with topical imiquimod. This rearrangement joins TRBV9 to TRBJ2-7; possible D gene TRBD1, 6 bases. This receptor was identified in a man aged 25 to 40 with glioma. Sequenced material: PBMCs, taken from a glioma patient whose treatment included an IDH1 peptide vaccine. The CDR3 coding sequence is TGTGCCAGCAGCGCCACCTCGGACAGCTACTACGAGCAGTACTTC. As protein: CASSATSDSYYEQYF.